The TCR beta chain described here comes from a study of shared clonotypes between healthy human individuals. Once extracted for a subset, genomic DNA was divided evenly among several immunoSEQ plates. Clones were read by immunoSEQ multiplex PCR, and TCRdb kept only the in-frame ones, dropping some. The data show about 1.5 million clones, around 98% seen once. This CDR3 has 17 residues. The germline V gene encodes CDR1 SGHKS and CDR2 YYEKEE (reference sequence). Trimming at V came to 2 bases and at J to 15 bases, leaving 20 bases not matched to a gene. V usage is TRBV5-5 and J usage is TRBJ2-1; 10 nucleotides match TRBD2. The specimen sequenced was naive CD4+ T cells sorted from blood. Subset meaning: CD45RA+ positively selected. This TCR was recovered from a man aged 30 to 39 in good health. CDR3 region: CASSLQVKAGGLFSLFF. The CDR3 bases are TGTGCCAGCAGCTTACAGGTTAAAGCGGGAGGGCTCTTTTCACTGTTCTTC.